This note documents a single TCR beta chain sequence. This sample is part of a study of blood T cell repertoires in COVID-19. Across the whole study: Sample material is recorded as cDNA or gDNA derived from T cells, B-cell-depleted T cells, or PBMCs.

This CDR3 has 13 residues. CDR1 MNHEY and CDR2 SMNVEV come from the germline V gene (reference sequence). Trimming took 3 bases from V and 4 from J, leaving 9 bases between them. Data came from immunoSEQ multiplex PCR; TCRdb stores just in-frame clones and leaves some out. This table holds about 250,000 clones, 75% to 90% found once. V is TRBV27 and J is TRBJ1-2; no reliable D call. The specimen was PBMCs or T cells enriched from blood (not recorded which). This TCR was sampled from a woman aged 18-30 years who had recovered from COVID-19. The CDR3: CASSFVIGYGYTF. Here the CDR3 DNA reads TGTGCCAGCAGTTTTGTGATCGGCTATGGCTACACCTTC.